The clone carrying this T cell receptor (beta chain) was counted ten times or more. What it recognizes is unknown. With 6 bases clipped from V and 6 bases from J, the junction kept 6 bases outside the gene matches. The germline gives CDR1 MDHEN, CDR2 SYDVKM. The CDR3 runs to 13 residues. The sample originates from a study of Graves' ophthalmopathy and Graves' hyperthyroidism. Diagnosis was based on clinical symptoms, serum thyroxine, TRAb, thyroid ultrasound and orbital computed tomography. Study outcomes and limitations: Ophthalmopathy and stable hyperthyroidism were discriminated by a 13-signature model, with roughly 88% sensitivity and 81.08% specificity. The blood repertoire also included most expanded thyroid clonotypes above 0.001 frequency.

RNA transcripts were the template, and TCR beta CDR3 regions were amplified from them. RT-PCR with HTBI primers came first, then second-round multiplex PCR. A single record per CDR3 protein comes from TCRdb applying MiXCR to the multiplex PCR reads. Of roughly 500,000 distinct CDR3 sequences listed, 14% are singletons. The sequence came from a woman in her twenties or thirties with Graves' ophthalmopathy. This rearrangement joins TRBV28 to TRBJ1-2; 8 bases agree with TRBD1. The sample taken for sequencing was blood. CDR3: CASRHRGVHGYTF. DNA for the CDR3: TGTGCCAGCAGACACAGGGGGGTTCATGGCTACACCTTC.